This T cell receptor beta chain came from a study of cytomegalovirus exposure and HLA in healthy donors. Broader study findings: A later analysis showed TCR association rates differing by HLA locus, peaking at DRB1 and lowest at HLA-C. The study labeled fewer than 200 TCR beta chains cytomegalovirus-associated.

V lost 4 bases and J lost 0; bases outside the gene matches: 8. Germline V lookup: CDR1 MNHNY, CDR2 SVGAGI (reference sequence). This CDR3 has 16 residues. A multiplex PCR was run with 60 Vbeta primers and 13 Jbeta primers. The data were produced by immunoSEQ multiplex PCR, yet TCRdb's version contains in-frame clones alone and is incomplete. The profile covers around 140,000 clones, with approximately 80% appearing a single time and about 1.5% taken by the ten largest. For this clone: The antigen remains unidentified.

This TCR came from a woman aged 18-30 years in good health and CMV-seronegative. Sequenced: PBMCs. J is TRBJ2-7 and V is TRBV6-6; TRBD2 agrees at 8 bases. CDR3 coding DNA: TGTGCCAGCAGTTCCCCGGGGGGGGCCGCCTCCTACGAGCAGTACTTC. Its protein product is CASSSPGGAASYEQYF.